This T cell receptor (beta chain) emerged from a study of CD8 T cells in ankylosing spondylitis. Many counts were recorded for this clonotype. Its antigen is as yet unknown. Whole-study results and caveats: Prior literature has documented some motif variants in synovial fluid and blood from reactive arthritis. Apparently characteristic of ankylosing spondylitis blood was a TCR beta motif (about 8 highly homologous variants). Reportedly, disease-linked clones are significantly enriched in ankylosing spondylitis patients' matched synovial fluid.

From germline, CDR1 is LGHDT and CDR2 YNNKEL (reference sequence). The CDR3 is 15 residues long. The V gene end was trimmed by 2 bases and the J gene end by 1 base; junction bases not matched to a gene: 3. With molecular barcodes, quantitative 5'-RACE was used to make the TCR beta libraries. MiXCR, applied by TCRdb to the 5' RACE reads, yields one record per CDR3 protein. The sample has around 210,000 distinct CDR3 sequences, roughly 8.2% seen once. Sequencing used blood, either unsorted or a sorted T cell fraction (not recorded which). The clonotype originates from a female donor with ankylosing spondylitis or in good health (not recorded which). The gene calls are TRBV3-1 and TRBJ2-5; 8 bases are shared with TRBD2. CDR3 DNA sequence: TGTGCCAGCAGCCAACAGACTAGCGTCCAAGAGACCCAGTACTTC. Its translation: CASSQQTSVQETQYF.